Each of the 18 T cell receptor beta chains below was sequenced from the same sample in a study of T-cell memory formation after mild COVID-19. MiXCR, applied by TCRdb to the 5' RACE reads, yields one record per CDR3 protein. This table has 350,000 or so distinct CDR3 sequences, around 21% appearing once. The sample was PBMCs or a T cell subset sorted from them (not recorded which). These receptors came from an adult woman who had mild COVID-19 (a few samples of this study predate the infection). Cell type and time point are not known.

CDR3 DNA: TGTGCCAGCAGTTACGGCGGACTGAACTACGAGCAGTACTTC. Encoded protein: CASSYGGLNYEQYF. The chain has TRBV6-5 and TRBJ2-7; possibly TRBD2 for D (5 bases). Between the trimmed V and J ends, which lost 2 bases and 3 bases, there was a span of 11 bases. CDR1 and CDR2 from the germline V gene are MNHEY and SVGAGI. The CDR3 extends over 14 amino acids.

This clonotype was seen a handful of times. V gene TRBV3-1 combines with J gene TRBJ2-2; TRBD2 matches at 7 bases. Germline V lookup: CDR1 LGHDT, CDR2 YNNKEL (reference sequence). J was trimmed by 4 bases and V by 6 bases; bases with no gene match: 14. The CDR3 is made up of 17 amino acids. The CDR3, as DNA: TGTGCCAGCAGTGACTCCCTGCGGGAGCGGACCACCGGGGAGCTGTTTTTT. This sequence encodes CASSDSLRERTTGELFF.

The CDR3, as DNA: TGTGCCAGCAGCCCAAACGGCCAGGGGAGGAGCGAGCAGTACTTC. Its translation: CASSPNGQGRSEQYF. V gene TRBV7-2 combines with J gene TRBJ2-7; D tentatively fits TRBD1 or TRBD2 (6 bases each). Germline V CDR1 and CDR2: SGHTA, FQGNSA. The V gene lost 5 bases and the J gene lost 6 bases, with 20 bases spanning the gap. This CDR3 has 15 residues.

The chain combines TRBV12-3 or TRBV12-4 with TRBJ1-2, with 9 positions matching TRBD1. Trimming took 6 bases from V and 4 from J; bases not matched to a gene: 3. The CDR3 loop spans 13 amino acids. CDR3 loop: CASRGQGSYGYTF. CDR3 in DNA: TGTGCCAGCAGGGGACAGGGAAGCTATGGCTACACCTTC.

This clonotype was counted a single time. The chain links TRBV5-1 to TRBJ1-2; 7 bases align to TRBD1. This CDR3 has 14 residues. The V gene end was trimmed by 8 bases and the J gene end by 4 bases; junction bases not matched to a gene: 11. Per germline, CDR1 SGHRS and CDR2 YFSETQ. The CDR3 loop reads CASRPTGQTYGYTF. The CDR3 DNA sequence: TGCGCCAGTCGCCCGACGGGACAGACCTATGGCTACACCTTC.

This clonotype is medium-sized (0.01 to 0.1%) by share. The chain couples TRBV9 to TRBJ1-5; 8 nucleotides line up with TRBD1. V lost 3 bases, J lost 5 bases, and 4 bases stayed unmatched. Germline V gene lookup returns CDR1 SGDLS and CDR2 YYNGEE. The CDR3 runs 14 residues. The CDR3 DNA reads TGTGCCAGCAGCGCCGGACAGGGTCATCAGCCCCAGCATTTT. It translates to CASSAGQGHQPQHF.

This clonotype was counted a few times. J is TRBJ1-2 and V is TRBV4-1; D might be TRBD1 (6 bases). There are 15 residues in the CDR3. The germline V gene encodes CDR1 MGHRA and CDR2 YSYEKL. Trimming pared 0 bases from V and 5 bases from J, leaving 13 bases between. CDR3 bases: TGCGCCAGCAGCCAAGACGCAGGGGATGTGTATGGCTACACCTTC. This sequence encodes CASSQDAGDVYGYTF.

This clonotype has more than one count but fewer than ten. No conserved phenylalanine or tryptophan ends this CDR3, so it is likely a read error. CDR3 amino acids: CASSTEGLDEQFS. CDR3 in DNA: TGCGCCAGCAGCACAGAAGGACTGGATGAGCAGTTCTCC. This chain links TRBV5-1 with TRBJ2-1; tentatively, D is TRBD2 (5 bases). Trimming took off 4 bases at V and 8 bases at J, with 13 bases between the two ends. The CDR3 has 13 residues. CDR1 is SGHRS and CDR2 is YFSETQ in the germline V gene.

The CDR3 sequence is CASSFPPLTSGRGYEQYF. The CDR3 coding sequence is TGTGCCAGCAGCTTCCCCCCCCTAACTAGCGGGAGAGGTTACGAGCAGTACTTC. The chain links TRBV12-3 or TRBV12-4 to TRBJ2-7; TRBD2 aligns across 11 bases. CDR3 size: 18 residues. Losses at the gene ends were 6 bases for V and 4 bases for J; bases not matched to a gene: 17.

This clonotype was observed a handful of times. The gene calls are TRBV20-1 and TRBJ2-7, with 7 nucleotides matching TRBD2. Trimming took 5 bases from V and 5 from J; bases not matched to a gene: 9. In germline, CDR1 is DFQATT, CDR2 SNEGSKA (reference sequence). The CDR3 has 13 amino acids. CDR3 protein: CSAFRAGRDEQYF. CDR3 sequence (DNA): TGCAGTGCTTTTCGAGCGGGACGCGACGAGCAGTACTTC.

The chain uses TRBV27 and TRBJ2-3; TRBD2 agrees at 8 bases. Germline CDR1 MNHEY, CDR2 SMNVEV (reference sequence). With V trimmed by 0 bases and J by 0 bases, 8 bases remained unmatched. This CDR3 is 18 amino acids long. The CDR3 protein is CASSLSGLGDTSTDTQYF. The CDR3 bases are TGTGCCAGCAGTTTATCGGGACTAGGAGATACTAGCACAGATACGCAGTATTTT.

V and J are TRBV14 and TRBJ1-6; D not resolved. V shed 0 bases and J shed 4 bases, with 7 bases lying between them. Germline V CDR1 and CDR2: SGHDN, FVKESK. This CDR3 contains 15 residues. In nucleotides, the CDR3 is TGTGCCAGCAGCCAAGACAGATATTATAATTCACCCCTCCACTTT. It specifies CASSQDRYYNSPLHF.

This clonotype has a handful of counts. V is TRBV12-3 or TRBV12-4 and J is TRBJ2-7; D unclear. The CDR3 extends over 15 amino acids. Trimming took off 6 bases at V and 6 bases at J, with 21 bases between the two ends. CDR3 sequence reads: CASSSIGLEVGEQYF. The CDR3 region has the DNA TGTGCCAGCAGCTCAATAGGGCTAGAGGTCGGCGAGCAGTACTTC.

This chain joins TRBV20-1 and TRBJ2-3, with 9 bases lining up with TRBD2. V lost 5 bases to trimming and J lost 5 bases; unmatched junction nucleotides: 11. Germline V gene lookup returns CDR1 DFQATT and CDR2 SNEGSKA (reference sequence). This CDR3 region has 15 residues. CDR3 amino acids: CSARVAGGLVDTQYF. The CDR3 region has the DNA TGCAGTGCTCGGGTGGCGGGGGGGCTTGTAGATACGCAGTATTTT.

This clonotype was counted a few times. The V call is TRBV10-3, the J call TRBJ2-3, with D perhaps matching TRBD2 (5 bases). This CDR3 is 16 amino acids long. In germline, CDR1 is ENHRY, CDR2 SYGVKD. Trimming shortened V by 3 bases and J by 2 bases, and 15 bases separated the two germline ends. The CDR3 DNA follows: TGTGCCATCAGTGAAAGGACTGTCAGGCCCACAGATACGCAGTATTTT. Its translation is CAISERTVRPTDTQYF.

This clonotype was found a few times. The chain carries TRBV20-1 and TRBJ2-7, with D perhaps given as TRBD1 or TRBD2 (7 bases each). This CDR3 contains 14 residues. CDR1 is DFQATT and CDR2 is SNEGSKA in the germline V gene (reference sequence). Trimming pared 1 base from V and 3 bases from J, leaving 13 bases between. The CDR3 reads CSARGTRDSYEQYF. The CDR3 DNA reads TGCAGTGCTAGAGGGACTAGGGACAGCTACGAGCAGTACTTC.

This clonotype showed up many times. In DNA form, the CDR3 reads TGTGCCACCAGTGACCAATCGGCCAGGGACACCGGGGAGCTGTTTTTT. Translation gives CATSDQSARDTGELFF. The chain recombines TRBV24-1 with TRBJ2-2; a weak D match, TRBD1 (5 bases). Germline lookup yields CDR1 KGHDR and CDR2 SFDVKD. V was shortened by 4 bases and J by 3 bases, with 14 bases between the two germline ends. The CDR3 loop spans 16 amino acids.

V is TRBV11-3 and J is TRBJ2-7; 8 nucleotides match TRBD1. The CDR3 is made up of 15 amino acids. V shed 5 bases, J shed 3 bases, and the junction held 9 bases outside the gene matches. CDR1 and CDR2 (germline): SGHNT, YENEEA. The CDR3 region is CASSTGRGPSYEQYF. The CDR3 DNA follows: TGTGCCAGCAGCACAGGCAGGGGGCCTAGCTACGAGCAGTACTTC.